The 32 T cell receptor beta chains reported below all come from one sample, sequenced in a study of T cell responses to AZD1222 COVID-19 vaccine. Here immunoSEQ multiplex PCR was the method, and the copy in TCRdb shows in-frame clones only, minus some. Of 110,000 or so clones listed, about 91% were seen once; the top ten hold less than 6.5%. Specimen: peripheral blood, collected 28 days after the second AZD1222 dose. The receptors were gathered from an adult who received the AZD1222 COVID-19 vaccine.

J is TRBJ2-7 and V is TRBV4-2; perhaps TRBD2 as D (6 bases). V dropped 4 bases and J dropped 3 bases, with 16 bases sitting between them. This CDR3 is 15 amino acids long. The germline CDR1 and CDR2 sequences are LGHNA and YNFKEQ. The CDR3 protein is CASSPILAADYEQYF. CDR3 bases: TGTGCCAGCAGCCCTATACTAGCTGCTGACTACGAGCAGTACTTC.

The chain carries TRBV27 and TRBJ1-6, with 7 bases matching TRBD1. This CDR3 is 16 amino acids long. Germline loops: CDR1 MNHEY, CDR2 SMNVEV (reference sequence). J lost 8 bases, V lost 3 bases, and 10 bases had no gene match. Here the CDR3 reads CASSFLYRGMDSPLHF. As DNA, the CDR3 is TGTGCCAGCAGTTTCCTTTACAGGGGTATGGATTCACCCCTCCACTTT.

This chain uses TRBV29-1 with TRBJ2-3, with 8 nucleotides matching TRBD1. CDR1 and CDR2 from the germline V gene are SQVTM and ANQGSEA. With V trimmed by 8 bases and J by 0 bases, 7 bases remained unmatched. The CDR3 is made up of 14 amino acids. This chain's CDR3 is CSTDRGGSTDTQYF. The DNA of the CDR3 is TGCAGCACCGACAGGGGTGGTAGCACAGATACGCAGTATTTT.

This CDR3 is CASSVGGAPGYTF. The DNA for the CDR3 is TGTGCCAGCAGCGTAGGAGGGGCCCCTGGCTACACCTTC. V and J are TRBV9 and TRBJ1-2, with D perhaps TRBD1 (5 bases). The CDR3 covers 13 residues. V lost 0 bases, J lost 7 bases, and 10 bases lay in between. Germline V gene data show CDR1 as SGDLS and CDR2 as YYNGEE.

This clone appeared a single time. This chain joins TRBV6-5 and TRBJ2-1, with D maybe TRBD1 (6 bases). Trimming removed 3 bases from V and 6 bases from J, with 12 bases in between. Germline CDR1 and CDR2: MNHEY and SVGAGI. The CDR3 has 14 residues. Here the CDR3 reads CASSYTGSRNEQFF. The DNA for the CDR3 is TGTGCCAGCAGTTATACAGGGTCGCGCAATGAGCAGTTCTTC.

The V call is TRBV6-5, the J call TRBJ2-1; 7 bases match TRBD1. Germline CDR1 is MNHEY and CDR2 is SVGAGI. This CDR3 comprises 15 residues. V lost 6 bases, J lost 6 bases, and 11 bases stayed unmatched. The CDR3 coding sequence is TGTGCCAGCAGCACCATTACAGGGGCCTTCAATGAGCAGTTCTTC. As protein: CASSTITGAFNEQFF.

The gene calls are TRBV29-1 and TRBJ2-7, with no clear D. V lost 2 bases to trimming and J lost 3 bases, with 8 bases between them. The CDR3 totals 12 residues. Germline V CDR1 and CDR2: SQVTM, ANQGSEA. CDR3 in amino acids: CSVEKTGYEQYF. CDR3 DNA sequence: TGCAGCGTTGAAAAGACGGGCTACGAGCAGTACTTC.

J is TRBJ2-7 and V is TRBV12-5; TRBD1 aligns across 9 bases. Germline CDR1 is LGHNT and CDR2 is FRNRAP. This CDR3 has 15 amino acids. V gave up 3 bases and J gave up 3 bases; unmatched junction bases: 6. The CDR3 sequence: CASGLGQGLHYEQYF. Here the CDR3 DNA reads TGTGCTAGTGGTTTAGGACAGGGGCTTCACTACGAGCAGTACTTC.

Written as DNA, the CDR3 is TGTGCCAGCAGCTCCCAGACAGGGCTGGGTTCACCCCTCCACTTT. This gives the protein CASSSQTGLGSPLHF. The chain has TRBV5-4 and TRBJ1-6; 7 positions agree with TRBD1. This CDR3 has 15 residues. From germline, CDR1 is SGHNT and CDR2 YYREEE (reference sequence). V shed 3 bases, J shed 9 bases, and the junction held 9 bases outside the gene matches.

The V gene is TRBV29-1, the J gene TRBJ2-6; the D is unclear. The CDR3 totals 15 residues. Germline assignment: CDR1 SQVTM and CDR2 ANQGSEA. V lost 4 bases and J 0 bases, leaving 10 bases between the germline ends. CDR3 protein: CSVGDRSSGANVLTF. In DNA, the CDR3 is TGCAGCGTTGGGGATCGGAGCTCTGGGGCCAACGTCCTGACTTTC. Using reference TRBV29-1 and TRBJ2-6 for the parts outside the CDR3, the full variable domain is SAVISQKPSRDICQRGTSLTIQCQVDSQVTMMFWYRQQPGQSLTLIATANQGSEATYESGFVIDKFPISRPNLTFSTLTVSNMSPEDSSIYLCSVGDRSSGANVLTFGAGSRLTVL.

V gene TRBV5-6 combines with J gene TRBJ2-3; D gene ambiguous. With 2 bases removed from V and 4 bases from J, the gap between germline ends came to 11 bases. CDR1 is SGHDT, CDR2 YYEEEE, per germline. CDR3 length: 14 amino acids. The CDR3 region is CASSFDHNADTQYF. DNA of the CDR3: TGTGCCAGCAGCTTCGATCATAACGCAGATACGCAGTATTTT.

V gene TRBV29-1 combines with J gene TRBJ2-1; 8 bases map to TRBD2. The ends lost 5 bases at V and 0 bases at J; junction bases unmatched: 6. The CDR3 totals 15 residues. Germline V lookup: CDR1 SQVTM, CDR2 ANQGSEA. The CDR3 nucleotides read TGCAGCGTTAGCCTCGGGGGGGCCTCCTACAATGAGCAGTTCTTC. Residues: CSVSLGGASYNEQFF.

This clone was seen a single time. Written as DNA, the CDR3 is TGTGCCAGCAGTCCCCGGACTAGCGGGGAGAACTACGAGCAGTACTTC. Translation: CASSPRTSGENYEQYF. This chain uses TRBV2 with TRBJ2-7; 12 bases fit TRBD2. CDR3 length: 16 residues. Trimming cost V 5 bases and J 3 bases; bases outside gene matches: 8. The germline V gene encodes CDR1 SNHLY and CDR2 FYNNEI.

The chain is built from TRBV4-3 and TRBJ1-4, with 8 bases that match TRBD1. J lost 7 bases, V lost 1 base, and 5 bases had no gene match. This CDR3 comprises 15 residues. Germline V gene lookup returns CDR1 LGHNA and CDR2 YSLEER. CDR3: CASSQGQGIVEKLFF. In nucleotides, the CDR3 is TGCGCCAGCAGCCAAGGACAGGGGATAGTTGAAAAACTGTTTTTT.

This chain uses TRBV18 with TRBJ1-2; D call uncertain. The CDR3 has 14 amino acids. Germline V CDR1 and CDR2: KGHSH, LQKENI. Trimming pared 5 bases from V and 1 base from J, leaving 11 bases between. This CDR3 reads CASSSGSNNYGYTF. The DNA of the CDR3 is TGTGCCAGCTCATCGGGCAGTAATAACTATGGCTACACCTTC.

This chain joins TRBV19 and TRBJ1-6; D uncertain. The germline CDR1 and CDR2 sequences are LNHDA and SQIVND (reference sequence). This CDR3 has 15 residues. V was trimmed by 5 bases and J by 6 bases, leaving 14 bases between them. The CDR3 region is CASSSRPQANSPLHF. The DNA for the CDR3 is TGTGCCAGTAGTTCCAGGCCCCAGGCTAATTCACCCCTCCACTTT.

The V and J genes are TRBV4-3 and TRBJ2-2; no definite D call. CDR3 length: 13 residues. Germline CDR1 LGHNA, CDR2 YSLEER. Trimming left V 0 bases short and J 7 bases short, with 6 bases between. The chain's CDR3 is CASSQDLGGELFF. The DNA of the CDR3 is TGCGCCAGCAGCCAAGACCTGGGCGGGGAGCTGTTTTTT.

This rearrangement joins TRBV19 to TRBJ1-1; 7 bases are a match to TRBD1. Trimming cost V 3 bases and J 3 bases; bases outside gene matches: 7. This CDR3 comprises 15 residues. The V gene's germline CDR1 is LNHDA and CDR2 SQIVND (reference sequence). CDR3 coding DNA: TGTGCCAGTAGTATCCCGACAGGGCGTTACACTGAAGCTTTCTTT. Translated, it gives CASSIPTGRYTEAFF.

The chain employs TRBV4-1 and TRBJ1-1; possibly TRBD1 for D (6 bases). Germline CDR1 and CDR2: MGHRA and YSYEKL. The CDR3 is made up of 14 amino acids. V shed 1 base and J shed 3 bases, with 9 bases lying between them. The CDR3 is CASSQADRYTEAFF. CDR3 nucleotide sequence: TGCGCCAGCAGCCAAGCTGACAGGTACACTGAAGCTTTCTTT.

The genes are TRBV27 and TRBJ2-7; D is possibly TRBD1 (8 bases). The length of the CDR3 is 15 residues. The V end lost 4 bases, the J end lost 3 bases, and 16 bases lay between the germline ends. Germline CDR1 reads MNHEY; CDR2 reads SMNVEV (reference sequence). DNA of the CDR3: TGTGCCAGCAGTTGGGGGGGACAGGCCGTCTACGAGCAGTACTTC. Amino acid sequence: CASSWGGQAVYEQYF.

The CDR3 loop reads CASSRVLGEQFF. The CDR3 coding sequence is TGTGCCAGCAGCAGGGTGTTGGGTGAGCAGTTCTTC. The V gene is TRBV6-5, the J gene TRBJ2-1, with a possible D match to TRBD1 (5 bases). Germline values: CDR1 MNHEY, CDR2 SVGAGI. This CDR3 has 12 amino acids. V lost 6 bases and J lost 9, with 12 bases in between.

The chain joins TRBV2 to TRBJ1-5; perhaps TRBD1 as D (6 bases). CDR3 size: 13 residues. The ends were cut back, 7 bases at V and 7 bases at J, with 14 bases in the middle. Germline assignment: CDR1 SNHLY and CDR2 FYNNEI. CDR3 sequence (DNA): TGTGCCAGCACGGGCAGGGGAGGGCAGCCCCAGCATTTT. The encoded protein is CASTGRGGQPQHF.

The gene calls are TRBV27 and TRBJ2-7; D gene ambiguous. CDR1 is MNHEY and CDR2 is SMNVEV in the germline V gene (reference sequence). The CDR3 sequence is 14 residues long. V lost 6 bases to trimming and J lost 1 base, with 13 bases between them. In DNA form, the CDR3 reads TGTGCCAGCAGGGGTTTGGGTCGTTCCTACGAGCAGTACTTC. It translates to CASRGLGRSYEQYF.

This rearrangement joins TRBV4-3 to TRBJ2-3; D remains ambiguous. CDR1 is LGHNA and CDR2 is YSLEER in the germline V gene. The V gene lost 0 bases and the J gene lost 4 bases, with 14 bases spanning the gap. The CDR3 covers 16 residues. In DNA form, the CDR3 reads TGCGCCAGCAGCCAAGATTTGGGCAGTACGGCAGATACGCAGTATTTT. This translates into CASSQDLGSTADTQYF.

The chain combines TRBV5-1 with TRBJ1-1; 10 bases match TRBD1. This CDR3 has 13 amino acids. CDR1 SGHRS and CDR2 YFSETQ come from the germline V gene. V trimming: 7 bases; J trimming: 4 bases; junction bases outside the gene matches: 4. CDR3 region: CASETGGGTEAFF. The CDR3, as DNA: TGCGCCAGCGAGACAGGGGGCGGCACTGAAGCTTTCTTT.

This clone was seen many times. The CDR3 loop reads CASSLPGVNEKLFF. CDR3 sequence (DNA): TGTGCCAGCAGTCTACCCGGGGTTAATGAAAAACTGTTTTTT. The chain recombines TRBV28 with TRBJ1-4; unclear D gene. Trimming pared 5 bases from V and 4 bases from J, leaving 11 bases between. CDR1 and CDR2 (germline): MDHEN, SYDVKM. The CDR3 has 14 residues.

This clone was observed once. The CDR3 region has the DNA TGTGCCAGTAGAGCGGTCGGGGGGGCCACTGAGCAGTTCTTC. It specifies CASRAVGGATEQFF. This sequence joins TRBV19 and TRBJ2-1; 8 bases are shared with TRBD2. V shed 6 bases and J 9 bases; nucleotides not matched to a gene: 10. This CDR3 has 14 amino acids. Looked up from germline, CDR1 is LNHDA and CDR2 is SQIVND (reference sequence).

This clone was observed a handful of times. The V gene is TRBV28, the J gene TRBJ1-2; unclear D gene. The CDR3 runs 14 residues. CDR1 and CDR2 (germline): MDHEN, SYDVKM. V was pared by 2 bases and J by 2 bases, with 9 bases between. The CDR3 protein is CASSLSLTNYGYTF. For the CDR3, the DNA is TGTGCCAGCAGTTTAAGTCTCACAAACTATGGCTACACCTTC.

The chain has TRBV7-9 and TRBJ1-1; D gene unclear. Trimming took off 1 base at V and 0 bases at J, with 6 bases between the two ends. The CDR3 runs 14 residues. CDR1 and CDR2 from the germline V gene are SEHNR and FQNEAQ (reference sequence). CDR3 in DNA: TGTGCCAGCAGCTTAGTTCAAATGAACACTGAAGCTTTCTTT. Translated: CASSLVQMNTEAFF.

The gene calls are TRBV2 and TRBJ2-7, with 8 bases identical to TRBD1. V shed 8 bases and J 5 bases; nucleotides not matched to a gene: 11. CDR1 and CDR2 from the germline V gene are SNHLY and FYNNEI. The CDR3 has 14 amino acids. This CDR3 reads CASGAMDRAHEQYF. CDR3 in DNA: TGTGCCAGCGGGGCGATGGACAGGGCCCACGAGCAGTACTTC.

CDR3: CASSQAGPLTDTQYF. CDR3 DNA sequence: TGTGCCAGCAGCCAGGCAGGCCCCCTCACAGATACGCAGTATTTT. The chain carries TRBV7-9 and TRBJ2-3; no firm D call. The CDR3 runs to 15 residues. The germline V gene encodes CDR1 SEHNR and CDR2 FQNEAQ (reference sequence). With 5 bases removed from V and 2 bases from J, the gap between germline ends came to 14 bases.

The CDR3 DNA reads as TGTGCCAGCAGATCTAGGGATGGATGGGATTATGGCTACACCTTC. Protein sequence: CASRSRDGWDYGYTF. This rearrangement joins TRBV6-5 to TRBJ1-2; unclear D gene. This CDR3 is built from 15 residues. V was cut by 6 bases and J by 5 bases, with 19 bases left in between. Germline V gene sequence: CDR1 MNHEY, CDR2 SVGAGI.